Following are 8 T cell receptor beta chains from one sample sequenced in a study of cytomegalovirus exposure and HLA in healthy donors. The table came from immunoSEQ multiplex PCR; TCRdb's copy has only in-frame clones and leaves some out. This sample has under 250,000 clones; around four fifths occur once, and the top ten carry roughly 5.5%. Input material: PBMCs. These receptors came from a woman between 18 and 29 years old in good health and CMV-seronegative.

The chain recombines TRBV6-1 with TRBJ1-2; no clear D gene. This CDR3 is built from 10 residues. The germline V and J ends were trimmed by 4 bases and 7 bases, with 4 bases remaining between them. Germline V lookup: CDR1 MNHNS, CDR2 SASEGT. The CDR3 region is CASSVVGYTF. The CDR3 nucleotides are TGTGCCAGCAGTGTGGTTGGCTACACCTTC.

The J gene is TRBJ2-7, the V gene TRBV27; 9 bases map to TRBD1. The germline V gene has CDR1 MNHEY and CDR2 SMNVEV (reference sequence). The CDR3 has 14 residues. Unmatched junction bases numbered 5, after V lost 3 bases and J lost 5 bases. The CDR3 nucleotides are TGTGCCAGCAGTTTCCGGGACAGGGTAAACGAGCAGTACTTC. Encoded protein: CASSFRDRVNEQYF.

The CDR3 reads CASSLSSLIREQFF. The CDR3 nucleotides are TGCGCCAGCAGCTTGTCGTCTTTAATCCGTGAGCAGTTCTTC. The V call is TRBV5-1, the J call TRBJ2-1, with D uncertain. The CDR3 is 14 residues long. Trimming removed 1 base at V and 9 bases at J, with 14 bases between. Germline V gene sequence: CDR1 SGHRS, CDR2 YFSETQ.

This chain connects TRBV6-6 to TRBJ2-1; no reliable D call. The V and J ends lost 0 bases and 8 bases respectively, with 5 bases between them. CDR1 and CDR2 (germline): MNHNY, SVGAGI (reference sequence). This CDR3 has 12 residues. The CDR3 sequence: CASSYSRYEQFF. The CDR3 region has the DNA TGTGCCAGCAGTTACTCGCGATATGAGCAGTTCTTC.

This rearrangement joins TRBV9 to TRBJ2-1, with D possibly TRBD2 on 5 matching bases. The CDR3 runs 16 residues. V was cut by 0 bases and J by 0 bases, with 10 bases left in between. The V gene's germline CDR1 is SGDLS and CDR2 YYNGEE. This chain's CDR3 is CASSVEPEGSYNEQFF. As DNA, the CDR3 is TGTGCCAGCAGCGTAGAACCCGAGGGCTCCTACAATGAGCAGTTCTTC. The full variable domain, rest sourced from reference TRBV9 and TRBJ2-1, is DSGVTQTPKHLITATGQRVTLRCSPRSGDLSVYWYQQSLDQGLQFLIQYYNGEERAKGNILERFSAQQFPDLHSELNLSSLELGDSALYFCASSVEPEGSYNEQFFGPGTRLTVL.

The CDR3 DNA reads TGTGCCAGCAGCCCGCAGGACGGTAGCAATCAGCCCCAGCATTTT. Translation gives CASSPQDGSNQPQHF. The chain recombines TRBV9 with TRBJ1-5; no reliable D call. With 4 bases removed from V and 0 bases from J, the gap between germline ends came to 11 bases. The CDR3 sequence is 15 residues long. The germline V gene has CDR1 SGDLS and CDR2 YYNGEE.

This clone was counted once. This chain connects TRBV18 to TRBJ1-4; D remains unclear. CDR3 length: 14 residues. With 6 bases removed from V and 8 bases from J, the gap between germline ends came to 16 bases. Per germline, CDR1 KGHSH and CDR2 LQKENI. CDR3 protein: CASSRLKSGEKLFF. In DNA form, the CDR3 reads TGTGCCAGCTCTCGGTTGAAATCTGGGGAAAAACTGTTTTTT.

This chain joins TRBV5-1 and TRBJ1-4; 10 bases match TRBD1. CDR1 and CDR2 (germline): SGHRS, YFSETQ. This CDR3 is built from 14 residues. V gave up 4 bases and J gave up 8 bases; unmatched junction bases: 5. The CDR3 DNA follows: TGCGCCAGCAGCGGGACAGGGGACCCCGAAAAACTGTTTTTT. Protein sequence: CASSGTGDPEKLFF. Based on the CDR3 plus reference TRBV5-1 and TRBJ1-4, the full variable domain is KAGVTQTPRYLIKTRGQQVTLSCSPISGHRSVSWYQQTPGQGLQFLFEYFSETQRNKGNFPGRFSGRQFSNSRSEMNVSTLELGDSALYLCASSGTGDPEKLFFGSGTQLSVL.